These T cell receptor beta chains were read from a single sample in a study of T-cell memory formation after mild COVID-19. TCRdb fed the 5' RACE reads into MiXCR, producing one record per CDR3 protein. The sample consists of fewer than 200,000 distinct CDR3 sequences, approximately 17% of them appearing once. The sample consisted of PBMCs or a T cell subset sorted from them (not recorded which). Receptor source: a man aged 18 to 29 who had mild COVID-19 (a few samples of this study predate the infection). Cell type and time point are not known. CDR3s include the opening cysteine and the closing phenylalanine or tryptophan. The D gene is left open where the match is weak. Not all rows give a size; the values are once, few, many and, for expanded clones, a class.

CDR3 protein	CDR3 DNA	J gene	clone size	D gene	V gene	CDR3 length
CASSSNYNEQFF	TGTGCCAGCAGTAGTAATTACAATGAGCAGTTCTTC	TRBJ2-1	few	.	TRBV6-2/TRBV6-3	12
CTSSHPEADFYGYTF	TGCACCAGCAGCCACCCTGAGGCAGACTTCTATGGCTACACCTTC	TRBJ1-2	.	.	TRBV1	15
CASSITGRHAEAFF	TGCGCCAGCAGCATTACAGGTCGTCACGCTGAAGCTTTCTTT	TRBJ1-1	.	.	TRBV5-1	14
CASNPGPTGELFF	TGTGCCAGCAACCCGGGGCCCACCGGGGAGCTGTTTTTT	TRBJ2-2	few	.	TRBV6-2/TRBV6-3	13
CASKKQGITEAFF	TGTGCCAGCAAAAAACAGGGTATTACTGAAGCTTTCTTT	TRBJ1-1	.	.	TRBV7-2	13
CASSQDRVVTDTQYF	TGTGCCAGCAGCCAAGATCGGGTAGTGACAGATACGCAGTATTTT	TRBJ2-3	.	.	TRBV4-2	15
CASKTGSNSPLHF	TGTGCCAGCAAGACAGGGTCTAATTCACCCCTCCACTTT	TRBJ1-6	.	TRBD1	TRBV12-3/TRBV12-4	13
CASSFGLAGSGDTQYF	TGCGCCAGCAGCTTTGGACTAGCGGGGTCCGGGGATACGCAGTATTTT	TRBJ2-3	many	TRBD2	TRBV5-1	16
CSASTPQWGSNQPQHF	TGCAGTGCTAGCACGCCGCAATGGGGGAGCAATCAGCCCCAGCATTTT	TRBJ1-5	.	.	TRBV20-1	16
CASSLALKGGGYTF	TGTGCCAGCAGCTTAGCGTTAAAGGGTGGTGGCTACACCTTC	TRBJ1-2	.	.	TRBV7-9	14